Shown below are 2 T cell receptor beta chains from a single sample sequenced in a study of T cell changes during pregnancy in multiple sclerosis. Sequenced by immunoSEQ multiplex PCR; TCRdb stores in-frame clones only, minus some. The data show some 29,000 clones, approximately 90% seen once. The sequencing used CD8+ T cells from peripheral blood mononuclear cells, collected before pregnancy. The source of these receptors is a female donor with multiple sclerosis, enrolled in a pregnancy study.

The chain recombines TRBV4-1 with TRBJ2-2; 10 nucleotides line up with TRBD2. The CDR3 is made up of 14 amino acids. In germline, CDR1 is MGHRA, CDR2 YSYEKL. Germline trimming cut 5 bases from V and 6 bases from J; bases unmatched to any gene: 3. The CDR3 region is CASSEREGAGELFF. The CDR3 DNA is TGCGCCAGCAGCGAGCGGGAGGGGGCCGGGGAGCTGTTTTTT.

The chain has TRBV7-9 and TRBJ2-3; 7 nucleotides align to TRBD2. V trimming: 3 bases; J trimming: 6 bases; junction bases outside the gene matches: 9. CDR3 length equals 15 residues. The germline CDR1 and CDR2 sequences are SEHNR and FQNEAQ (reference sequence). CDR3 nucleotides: TGTGCCAGCAGCTTTACGGCGGGAGCAGAGGATACGCAGTATTTT. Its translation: CASSFTAGAEDTQYF.